The T cell receptor beta chain described here comes from a study of cytomegalovirus exposure and HLA in healthy donors. The PCR made use of 60 Vbeta and 13 Jbeta primers. Generated by immunoSEQ multiplex PCR, the TCRdb table keeps only in-frame clones and is missing some. The repertoire consists of more than 100,000 clones, with approximately 80% occurring once and the leading ten covering 8% to 9%. Germline loops: CDR1 MNHEY, CDR2 SMNVEV (reference sequence). V lost 5 bases to trimming and J lost 3 bases; unmatched junction nucleotides: 9. The CDR3 covers 16 residues. The specimen sequenced was PBMCs. This chain links TRBV27 with TRBJ2-4; 8 bases agree with TRBD1. This TCR was sampled from a female donor in good health and CMV-seropositive. The CDR3 loop reads CASSGSGTGRKNIQYF. The CDR3 DNA reads TGTGCCAGCAGTGGCTCCGGGACAGGTCGCAAAAACATTCAGTACTTC.